This record looks at one T cell receptor (beta chain) sequence and its context. As processed by the authors: By means of reference gene primer amplification, nucleated cell counts were estimated. Here immunoSEQ multiplex PCR was the method, and the copy in TCRdb shows in-frame clones only, minus some. That table furnishes V, J and clone size, whereas the DNA furnished D and trimming. Counted here are around 170,000 clones, roughly four fifths occurring once; the ten biggest clones make up 10% to 15%. This entry is derived from a study of blood T cell repertoires in COVID-19. Study in general: Sample material is recorded as cDNA or gDNA derived from T cells, B-cell-depleted T cells, or PBMCs.

V was cut by 4 bases and J by 3 bases, with 16 bases left in between. This CDR3 is built from 15 residues. The germline V gene encodes CDR1 SGDLS and CDR2 YYNGEE. This clonotype was sampled from a man between 65 and 85 years old who had recovered from COVID-19. Sequenced: peripheral blood. The rearrangement uses TRBV9 and TRBJ1-2; D call uncertain. The CDR3 region is CASSPSPSPYYGYTF. The CDR3 region has the DNA TGTGCCAGCAGCCCAAGTCCTAGCCCCTACTATGGCTACACCTTC. Combining the CDR3 with reference TRBV9 and TRBJ1-2 gives the whole variable domain DSGVTQTPKHLITATGQRVTLRCSPRSGDLSVYWYQQSLDQGLQFLIQYYNGEERAKGNILERFSAQQFPDLHSELNLSSLELGDSALYFCASSPSPSPYYGYTFGSGTRLTVV.